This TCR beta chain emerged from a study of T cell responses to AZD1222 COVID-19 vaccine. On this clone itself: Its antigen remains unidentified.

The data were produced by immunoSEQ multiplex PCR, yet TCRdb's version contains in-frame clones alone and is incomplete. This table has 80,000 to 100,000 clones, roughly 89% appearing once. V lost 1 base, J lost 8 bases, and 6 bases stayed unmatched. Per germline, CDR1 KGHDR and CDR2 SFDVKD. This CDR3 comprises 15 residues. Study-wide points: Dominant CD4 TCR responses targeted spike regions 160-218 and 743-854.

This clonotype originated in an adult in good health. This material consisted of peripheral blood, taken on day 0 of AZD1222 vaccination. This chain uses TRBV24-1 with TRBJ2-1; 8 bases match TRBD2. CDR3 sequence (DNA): TGTGCCACCAGTGATTTAAGACGGGGGGGCGATGAGCAGTTCTTC. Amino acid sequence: CATSDLRRGGDEQFF.